The 2 T cell receptor beta chains reported below all come from one sample, sequenced in a study of cytomegalovirus exposure and HLA in healthy donors. Libraries were prepared by immunoSEQ multiplex PCR; TCRdb keeps only in-frame clonotypes and omits some of them. The table has about 150,000 clones, roughly 90% seen once; the top ten hold approximately 0.7%. The specimen was PBMCs. Receptor source: a man younger than 35 in good health and CMV-seronegative.

This chain connects TRBV4-3 to TRBJ2-2; 7 bases map to TRBD2. The germline CDR1 and CDR2 sequences are LGHNA and YSLEER. V lost 1 base, J lost 5 bases, and 7 bases stayed unmatched. The CDR3 covers 16 residues. The CDR3 region has the DNA TGCGCCAGCAGCCAAGGTTCGGGAGGAAGTACCGGGGAGCTGTTTTTT. Translated: CASSQGSGGSTGELFF.

V and J are TRBV19 and TRBJ1-5; 8 bases match TRBD1. CDR1 LNHDA and CDR2 SQIVND come from the germline V gene (reference sequence). The V segment lost 6 bases and the J segment 2 bases; nucleotides outside the gene matches: 3. The CDR3 loop spans 14 amino acids. The CDR3 bases are TGTGCCAGTAGCGAGACAGGGGGCAATCAGCCCCAGCATTTT. Translating gives CASSETGGNQPQHF.